This passage covers 31 T cell receptor beta chains from one sample sequenced in a study of T cells in localized non-small cell lung cancer. Clones were read by immunoSEQ multiplex PCR, and TCRdb kept only the in-frame ones, dropping some. The profile shows tens of thousands of clones, 85% to 90% of them singletons. The sequenced sample was PBMCs, obtained before any cancer treatment. These receptors were collected from a man aged 40-75 years with stage II lung adenocarcinoma.

V is TRBV7-2 and J is TRBJ2-5, with 12 positions matching TRBD2. V trimming: 5 bases; J trimming: 0 bases; junction bases outside the gene matches: 7. CDR1 is SGHTA, CDR2 FQGNSA, per germline. The CDR3 is made up of 17 amino acids. The CDR3 DNA reads TGTGCCAGCAGCGCATCTAGCGGGGGGGACTACCAAGAGACCCAGTACTTC. Translation: CASSASSGGDYQETQYF.

The CDR3 protein is CASSDRGDQPQHF. For the CDR3, the DNA is TGTGCCAGCAGTGACAGGGGCGATCAGCCCCAGCATTTT. V gene TRBV6-1 combines with J gene TRBJ1-5; D may be TRBD1 (6 bases). Germline loops: CDR1 MNHNS, CDR2 SASEGT. The CDR3 is 13 amino acids. V lost 3 bases and J 5 bases, leaving 8 bases between the germline ends.

V gene TRBV6-7 combines with J gene TRBJ2-4, with a weak D call TRBD2 (5 bases). TRBV6-7 is designated an ORF whose function remains uncertain. Trimming pared 4 bases from V and 12 bases from J, leaving 10 bases between. The CDR3 totals 11 residues. CDR3 coding DNA: TGTGCCAGCAGTTCTCCGGAGGCTCAGTACTTC. Translating gives CASSSPEAQYF.

The chain combines TRBV4-2 with TRBJ2-3, with 8 bases lining up with TRBD2. The J segment lost 5 bases and the V segment lost 1 base, leaving 5 bases of the junction unmatched. The CDR3 covers 15 residues. CDR1 is LGHNA and CDR2 is YNFKEQ in the germline V gene. In nucleotides, the CDR3 is TGTGCCAGCAGCCAAGCGGGGGGGCCGGGAGATACGCAGTATTTT. Protein: CASSQAGGPGDTQYF.

This chain uses TRBV6-1 with TRBJ2-5; 7 nucleotides align to TRBD1. Unmatched junction bases numbered 9, after V lost 5 bases and J lost 9 bases. Germline CDR1 MNHNS, CDR2 SASEGT. This CDR3 comprises 13 residues. The CDR3 DNA reads as TGTGCCAGCAGTTTTCCGGGACAGAGTCCCCAGTACTTC. It translates to CASSFPGQSPQYF.

The chain combines TRBV2 with TRBJ2-5, with D possibly being TRBD2 (7 bases). Germline CDR1 and CDR2: SNHLY and FYNNEI. CDR3 length: 15 residues. V shed 1 base and J shed 4 bases, with 13 bases lying between them. CDR3 amino acids: CASSEVGGHSETQYF. The CDR3 nucleotides are TGTGCCAGCAGTGAAGTGGGGGGGCATTCAGAGACCCAGTACTTC.

V gene TRBV6-5 combines with J gene TRBJ1-4; 7 bases are shared with TRBD1. CDR3 length: 16 amino acids. V shed 3 bases and J 5 bases; nucleotides not matched to a gene: 9. Germline CDR1 MNHEY, CDR2 SVGAGI. The CDR3 loop is CASSYTYRGYNEKLFF. In nucleotides, the CDR3 is TGTGCCAGCAGTTATACCTACAGGGGTTACAATGAAAAACTGTTTTTT.

The CDR3 bases are TGTGCCAGCAGCTATCGACAGGGCACTGAAGCTTTCTTT. Translating it yields CASSYRQGTEAFF. The chain recombines TRBV6-1 with TRBJ1-1, with 7 positions matching TRBD1. This CDR3 has 13 residues. V lost 6 bases, J lost 4 bases, and 5 bases stayed unmatched. Germline lookup yields CDR1 MNHNS and CDR2 SASEGT.

The V and J genes are TRBV27 and TRBJ2-3; D remains unclear. The CDR3 spans 16 residues. V gave up 6 bases and J gave up 1 base, with 17 bases separating them. Germline CDR1 and CDR2: MNHEY and SMNVEV (reference sequence). The CDR3 reads CASRNPSGGGTDTQYF. The CDR3 DNA sequence: TGTGCCAGCAGAAACCCCTCAGGTGGGGGCACAGATACGCAGTATTTT.

CDR3 in amino acids: CASSQSPPGSYYGYTF. As DNA, the CDR3 is TGCGCCAGCAGTCAATCCCCGCCCGGGTCTTACTATGGCTACACCTTC. The V gene is TRBV23-1, the J gene TRBJ1-2; D call uncertain. TRBV23-1 is placed among ORFs of uncertain function. V lost 0 bases, J lost 3 bases, and 14 bases lay in between. The CDR3 contains 16 residues.

This sequence joins TRBV7-6 and TRBJ2-2, with TRBD1 identical over 7 bases. CDR1 SGHVS and CDR2 FNYEAQ come from the germline V gene. The CDR3 has 15 amino acids. Trimming took 4 bases from V and 6 from J; bases not matched to a gene: 8. The CDR3 here is CASSSYRGRAGELFF. The DNA for the CDR3 is TGTGCCAGCAGCTCTTACAGGGGTCGGGCCGGGGAGCTGTTTTTT.

V usage is TRBV5-8 and J usage is TRBJ2-1; the match to TRBD1 covers 8 bases. The CDR3 covers 15 residues. CDR1 SGHTS and CDR2 YDEGEE come from the germline V gene. The trim removed 5 bases at V and 4 bases at J, leaving 8 bases unmatched. The CDR3 loop is CASSSGTGVYNEQFF. In DNA, the CDR3 is TGTGCCAGCAGTTCCGGGACAGGCGTATACAATGAGCAGTTCTTC.

The V and J genes are TRBV2 and TRBJ2-7, with 7 bases matching TRBD1. CDR3 length: 16 residues. Germline assignment: CDR1 SNHLY and CDR2 FYNNEI. V trimming: 4 bases; J trimming: 2 bases; junction bases outside the gene matches: 11. CDR3 nucleotide sequence: TGTGCCAGCAGTGGGCCGGGACAGATCTCCCCCTACGAGCAGTACGTC. Residues: CASSGPGQISPYEQYV.

This clone appeared a single time. The V call is TRBV5-1, the J call TRBJ2-3, with 7 bases matching TRBD1. CDR1 is SGHRS and CDR2 is YFSETQ in the germline V gene. Germline trimming cut 1 base from V and 1 base from J; bases unmatched to any gene: 6. The CDR3 extends over 16 amino acids. The CDR3 loop reads CASSLSTGTGTDTQYF. The CDR3 DNA sequence: TGCGCCAGCAGCTTGTCGACAGGGACGGGCACAGATACGCAGTATTTT.

V and J are TRBV15 and TRBJ2-3; a weak D match, TRBD2 (5 bases). There are 15 residues in the CDR3. V was pared by 2 bases and J by 1 base, with 10 bases between. Germline loops: CDR1 LNHNV, CDR2 YYDKDF (reference sequence). The CDR3 DNA is TGTGCCACCAGCAGAAGCGGTCACGGCACAGATACGCAGTATTTT. Translation gives CATSRSGHGTDTQYF.

The V and J genes are TRBV6-1 and TRBJ2-2; 9 bases are a match to TRBD1. CDR1 and CDR2 from the germline V gene are MNHNS and SASEGT. V lost 4 bases and J lost 6; bases outside the gene matches: 18. The CDR3 is 19 residues long. In DNA, the CDR3 is TGTGCCAGCAGTGGGGGGGGGACAGGGAATCGTGGTATTGCCGGGGAGCTGTTTTTT. This gives the protein CASSGGGTGNRGIAGELFF.

The chain links TRBV4-2 to TRBJ1-1; the D gene is possibly TRBD1 (5 bases). The V and J ends lost 7 bases and 2 bases respectively, with 17 bases between them. Germline-derived CDR1 and CDR2 are LGHNA and YNFKEQ. The CDR3 runs 15 residues. Here the CDR3 reads CASTRGEAANTEAFF. CDR3 nucleotides: TGTGCCAGCACCCGAGGGGAGGCAGCCAACACTGAAGCTTTCTTT.

This clone was observed a single time. CDR3 nucleotides: TGCGCCAGCAGCTTGGACAGCTCCTATAATTCACCCCTCCACTTT. Its protein product is CASSLDSSYNSPLHF. This sequence joins TRBV5-1 and TRBJ1-6; D remains unclear. The V end lost 0 bases, the J end lost 0 bases, and 4 bases lay between the germline ends. The CDR3 is made up of 15 amino acids. Germline V gene lookup returns CDR1 SGHRS and CDR2 YFSETQ.

The chain links TRBV7-6 to TRBJ1-6, with D hard to call. CDR3 length: 15 amino acids. Germline-derived CDR1 and CDR2 are SGHVS and FNYEAQ. The V end was cut by 5 bases, the J end by 6 bases, with 14 bases between. The CDR3 is CASSLGGDPNSPLHF. DNA of the CDR3: TGTGCCAGCAGCCTAGGCGGGGATCCTAATTCACCCCTCCACTTT.

The V and J genes are TRBV18 and TRBJ1-1, with 7 bases identical to TRBD1. The J segment lost 5 bases and the V segment lost 2 bases, leaving 14 bases of the junction unmatched. Germline V lookup: CDR1 KGHSH, CDR2 LQKENI. The CDR3 runs to 17 residues. The CDR3 DNA reads as TGTGCCAGCTCACCAGCGGGCAGGGGGTCTCCCCTAACTGAAGCTTTCTTT. Amino acids: CASSPAGRGSPLTEAFF.

The J gene is TRBJ2-5, the V gene TRBV7-6; 8 nucleotides line up with TRBD2. The CDR3 covers 17 residues. Germline CDR1 is SGHVS and CDR2 is FNYEAQ. V lost 1 base to trimming and J lost 0 bases; unmatched junction nucleotides: 7. CDR3 DNA: TGTGCCAGCAGCTTAGGGCCAGCGGGGGACTACCAAGAGACCCAGTACTTC. Residues: CASSLGPAGDYQETQYF.

The chain links TRBV6-6 to TRBJ1-6; D not certain. This CDR3 region has 16 residues. V lost 2 bases and J lost 10, with 18 bases in between. CDR1 and CDR2 (germline): MNHNY, SVGAGI (reference sequence). In nucleotides, the CDR3 is TGTGCCAGCAGTTACACGAGGTTTGAAGGTTCCTCACCCCTCCACTTT. Its translation: CASSYTRFEGSSPLHF.

The chain is built from TRBV6-5 and TRBJ1-1, with TRBD1 identical over 8 bases. Germline CDR1 and CDR2: MNHEY and SVGAGI. V shed 5 bases, J shed 2 bases, and the junction held 1 base outside the gene matches. The CDR3 length is 13 residues. This CDR3 is CASSGQGNTEAFF. As DNA, the CDR3 is TGTGCCAGCAGTGGACAGGGAAACACTGAAGCTTTCTTT.

This rearrangement joins TRBV5-1 to TRBJ1-2, with 7 bases lining up with TRBD1. The CDR3 loop spans 14 amino acids. The V gene's germline CDR1 is SGHRS and CDR2 YFSETQ. With V trimmed by 0 bases and J by 6 bases, 5 bases remained unmatched. The CDR3 sequence: CASSLEGRGNGYTF. The CDR3 nucleotides are TGCGCCAGCAGCTTGGAGGGCAGGGGGAATGGCTACACCTTC.

V is TRBV6-5 and J is TRBJ2-7; weak D call: TRBD1 (5 bases). The germline gives CDR1 MNHEY, CDR2 SVGAGI. The CDR3 length is 14 residues. V was cut by 10 bases and J by 3 bases, with 19 bases left in between. The CDR3 DNA reads as TGTGCCACGAGATGGACATCTATCTTCTACGAGCAGTACTTC. Protein product: CATRWTSIFYEQYF.

The chain couples TRBV9 to TRBJ2-1; 10 nucleotides align to TRBD2. V dropped 2 bases and J dropped 6; count of bases not matched to a gene: 8. This CDR3 has 16 residues. CDR1 and CDR2 (germline): SGDLS, YYNGEE. The CDR3 DNA reads as TGTGCCAGCAGCGTCGGGCCTAGCGGGGGCCTCAATGAGCAGTTCTTC. It is translated as CASSVGPSGGLNEQFF. The variable domain in full, with the rest retrieved from reference TRBV9 and TRBJ2-1, is DSGVTQTPKHLITATGQRVTLRCSPRSGDLSVYWYQQSLDQGLQFLIQYYNGEERAKGNILERFSAQQFPDLHSELNLSSLELGDSALYFCASSVGPSGGLNEQFFGPGTRLTVL.

This chain uses TRBV6-5 with TRBJ2-2, with D possibly matching TRBD1 (6 bases). The CDR3 runs to 15 residues. V dropped 4 bases and J dropped 4 bases, with 13 bases sitting between them. The V gene's germline CDR1 is MNHEY and CDR2 SVGAGI. For the CDR3, the DNA is TGTGCCAGCAGTTTTTCACAGGGAATCACCGGGGAGCTGTTTTTT. Translating it yields CASSFSQGITGELFF.

This clone was recorded once. The V and J genes are TRBV19 and TRBJ2-2; 10 bases fit TRBD1. The germline gives CDR1 LNHDA, CDR2 SQIVND (reference sequence). Germline trimming cut 5 bases from V and 3 bases from J; bases unmatched to any gene: 6. The CDR3 runs 16 residues. CDR3 in DNA: TGTGCCAGTAGTCCACGACAGGGGGCGCACACCGGGGAGCTGTTTTTT. This codes for CASSPRQGAHTGELFF.

This clone was observed a few times. The chain combines TRBV5-6 with TRBJ1-5, with D possibly TRBD1 on 6 matching bases. Trimming removed 0 bases from V and 0 bases from J, with 7 bases in between. From germline, CDR1 is SGHDT and CDR2 YYEEEE. The CDR3 is 15 residues long. The CDR3 loop reads CASSLEGGSNQPQHF. The CDR3 DNA follows: TGTGCCAGCAGCTTGGAAGGGGGTAGCAATCAGCCCCAGCATTTT. Drawing the rest from reference TRBV5-6 and TRBJ1-5, the complete variable domain is DAGVTQSPTHLIKTRGQQVTLRCSPKSGHDTVSWYQQALGQGPQFIFQYYEEEERQRGNFPDRFSGHQFPNYSSELNVNALLLGDSALYLCASSLEGGSNQPQHFGDGTRLSIL.

The chain couples TRBV14 to TRBJ2-3; unclear D gene. Trimming removed 2 bases at V and 1 base at J, with 4 bases between. This CDR3 is 13 amino acids long. Germline V CDR1 and CDR2: SGHDN, FVKESK. The CDR3 DNA sequence: TGTGCCAGCAGCCAACGTGGCACAGATACGCAGTATTTT. Amino acid sequence: CASSQRGTDTQYF. Full variable domain (remainder filled in from reference TRBV14 and TRBJ2-3): EAGVTQFPSHSVIEKGQTVTLRCDPISGHDNLYWYRRVMGKEIKFLLHFVKESKQDESGMPNNRFLAERTGGTYSTLKVQPAELEDSGVYFCASSQRGTDTQYFGPGTRLTVL.

As regards this clone: It may be a read error: a sequence one base away is much more abundant. The gene calls are TRBV7-2 and TRBJ2-7; D remains ambiguous. CDR3 length: 12 amino acids. V was trimmed by 5 bases and J by 1 base, leaving 6 bases between them. The germline CDR1 and CDR2 sequences are SGHTA and FQGNSA. CDR3 sequence (DNA): TGTGCCAGCAGCCTCAGTTCCTACGAGCAGTACTTC. Translated, it gives CASSLSSYEQYF. The full variable domain, its missing parts supplied by reference TRBV7-2 and TRBJ2-7, is GAGVSQSPSNKVTEKGKDVELRCDPISGHTALYWYRQSLGQGLEFLIYFQGNSAPDKSGLPSDRFSAERTGGSVSTLTIQRTQQEDSAVYLCASSLSSYEQYFGPGTRLTVT.